The present TCR beta chain was sequenced within a study of cytomegalovirus exposure and HLA in healthy donors. The CDR3 loop spans 15 amino acids. After removal of 5 bases from V and 2 bases from J, the junction contained 5 bases not matched to a gene. Per the germline V gene, CDR1 is SGHAT and CDR2 is FQNNGV. This clone was detected only a few times. Its matching antigen is unknown. Study-level findings and limits: Some highly shared sequence variants likely arose as a pipeline artifact. TCR beta chains associated with HLA were, in a later analysis, more clonally expanded than equally common others. A prior analysis recorded that most TCR beta V segments were productive about 90% or about 30% of the time.

PCR involved 60 Vbeta and 13 Jbeta primers. Authors' processing steps: The authors later counted about 80 million unique TCR beta chains, roughly 11 million of them shared. Profiling relied on immunoSEQ multiplex PCR, and the TCRdb table lists in-frame clones only, not all of them. V and J calls and clone size are those listed in that table; D and trimming were worked out from the DNA. The sample has more than 90,000 clones, approximately 64% seen once; the top ten hold 5.5% to 6%. The TCR was taken from a boy aged 10-17 years in good health and CMV-seropositive. The sequenced sample consisted of PBMCs. The chain combines TRBV11-2 with TRBJ2-1, with TRBD1 matching 8 bases. The chain's CDR3 is CASSLDRGPYNEQFF. The CDR3 nucleotides read TGTGCCAGCAGCCTCGACAGGGGACCCTACAATGAGCAGTTCTTC.